Following are 17 T cell receptor beta chains from one sample sequenced in a study of cytomegalovirus exposure and HLA in healthy donors. The PCR ran on 60 Vbeta and 13 Jbeta primers. TCRdb keeps only in-frame clones here, not all; method: immunoSEQ multiplex PCR. In the table there are about 200,000 clones, around 80% of which are singletons. What was sequenced was PBMCs. Source of these receptors: a boy between 2 and 10 years old in good health and CMV-seronegative.

The chain combines TRBV7-8 with TRBJ1-1, with TRBD1 matching over 7 bases. This CDR3 region has 16 residues. The germline CDR1 and CDR2 sequences are SGHVS and FQNEAQ. V trimming: 4 bases; J trimming: 4 bases; junction bases outside the gene matches: 12. The CDR3: CASSSTLGQPATEAFF. The CDR3 DNA reads as TGTGCCAGCAGCTCAACCTTGGGACAGCCGGCCACTGAAGCTTTCTTT.

There are a few counts of this clone. V usage is TRBV9 and J usage is TRBJ2-2; 8 nucleotides agree with TRBD2. The V and J ends lost 4 bases and 3 bases, in that order; junction bases with no gene match: 8. Looked up from germline, CDR1 is SGDLS and CDR2 is YYNGEE. The CDR3 runs to 16 residues. In DNA form, the CDR3 reads TGTGCCAGCAGCCTACCGGGGGGGGGAGACACCGGGGAGCTGTTTTTT. Its protein is CASSLPGGGDTGELFF.

The V gene is TRBV19, the J gene TRBJ2-7, with D uncertain. The germline V and J ends were trimmed by 4 bases and 5 bases, with 6 bases remaining between them. This CDR3 has 11 residues. Per the germline V gene, CDR1 is LNHDA and CDR2 is SQIVND (reference sequence). CDR3 region: CASSTADEQYF. Here the CDR3 DNA reads TGTGCCAGTAGTACCGCAGACGAGCAGTACTTC.

The V and J genes are TRBV5-1 and TRBJ1-2; 9 bases match TRBD1. Germline V gene sequence: CDR1 SGHRS, CDR2 YFSETQ. V shed 4 bases, J shed 8 bases, and the junction held 18 bases outside the gene matches. This CDR3 is 17 amino acids long. The CDR3: CASSAGTGYSNKGGYTF. In nucleotides, the CDR3 is TGCGCCAGCAGCGCAGGGACAGGGTATAGCAATAAGGGGGGCTACACCTTC.

The chain is built from TRBV5-6 and TRBJ2-5, with D possibly called TRBD1 or TRBD2 (6 bases each). TRBJ2-7 matches the DNA end more closely, so the J call is doubtful. Germline V gene sequence: CDR1 SGHDT, CDR2 YYEEEE. This CDR3 has 13 residues. The DNA for the CDR3 is TGTGCCAGCAGCCTGGGGGGCCCCTACGAGCAGTACTTC. Translated, it gives CASSLGGPYEQYF.

The rearrangement uses TRBV9 and TRBJ2-1; D not resolved. V lost 0 bases and J 1 base, leaving 14 bases between the germline ends. The CDR3 is 17 amino acids. Germline V gives CDR1 SGDLS, CDR2 YYNGEE. CDR3 DNA sequence: TGTGCCAGCAGCGTAGCTAGGATTCACGGATCCTACAATGAGCAGTTCTTC. Protein: CASSVARIHGSYNEQFF.

This clone was detected once. The gene calls are TRBV15 and TRBJ2-4, with 10 bases lining up with TRBD2. V dropped 10 bases and J dropped 0; count of bases not matched to a gene: 12. Germline V gene lookup returns CDR1 LNHNV and CDR2 YYDKDF (reference sequence). This CDR3 is 17 amino acids long. The CDR3 nucleotides read TGTGCCAATACAGTCGGACTAGCGGTTATAGCCAAAAACATTCAGTACTTC. Amino acid sequence: CANTVGLAVIAKNIQYF.

This rearrangement joins TRBV7-6 to TRBJ2-7, with D perhaps matching TRBD2 (6 bases). Trimming stripped 3 bases from V and 3 bases from J, with 15 bases between. This CDR3 is 15 amino acids long. Germline CDR1 reads SGHVS; CDR2 reads FNYEAQ. The CDR3 nucleotides are TGTGCCAGCAGCTTTAATGGGGCGGGGCTCTACGAGCAGTACTTC. It yields the protein CASSFNGAGLYEQYF.

This clone was recorded once. This chain uses TRBV2 with TRBJ1-1; 7 positions match TRBD1. Germline-derived CDR1 and CDR2 are SNHLY and FYNNEI. The J segment lost 0 bases and the V segment lost 7 bases, leaving 17 bases of the junction unmatched. The CDR3 consists of 18 residues. CDR3 amino acids: CASILAARGRILNTEAFF. The CDR3 nucleotides read TGTGCCAGCATCCTAGCCGCCAGGGGGAGGATTTTGAACACTGAAGCTTTCTTT.

V and J are TRBV11-3 and TRBJ2-5; D gene uncertain. Germline V gives CDR1 SGHNT, CDR2 YENEEA. Trimming removed 5 bases at V and 0 bases at J, with 7 bases between. CDR3 length equals 13 residues. Here the CDR3 DNA reads TGTGCCAGCAGCCCCACAGACCAAGAGACCCAGTACTTC. Protein sequence: CASSPTDQETQYF.

V and J are TRBV7-3 and TRBJ2-5; 8 bases agree with TRBD2. Per the germline V gene, CDR1 is SGHTA and CDR2 is FQGTGA. The CDR3 is made up of 16 amino acids. Trimming at V came to 0 bases and at J to 5 bases, leaving 8 bases not matched to a gene. CDR3 sequence reads: CASSLTGTRETETQYF. As DNA, the CDR3 is TGTGCCAGCAGCTTAACTGGGACTAGGGAGACGGAGACCCAGTACTTC.

This clone was detected only a few times. The genes are TRBV5-1 and TRBJ2-7; 8 bases are shared with TRBD1. This CDR3 is built from 13 residues. Trimming cost V 1 base and J 3 bases; bases outside gene matches: 0. Per the germline V gene, CDR1 is SGHRS and CDR2 is YFSETQ. Written as DNA, the CDR3 is TGCGCCAGCAGCTTGACAGGGGGCTACGAGCAGTACTTC. Amino acids: CASSLTGGYEQYF.

V usage is TRBV6-1 and J usage is TRBJ2-3, with 11 positions matching TRBD2. This CDR3 spans 15 amino acids. CDR1 and CDR2 (germline): MNHNS, SASEGT. The V and J ends lost 9 bases and 0 bases, in that order; junction bases with no gene match: 5. CDR3 loop: CASPGLAASTDTQYF. CDR3 sequence (DNA): TGTGCCAGTCCGGGACTAGCGGCCAGCACAGATACGCAGTATTTT.

The CDR3 DNA sequence: TGTGCCAGTAGTACCTCCGGGACAGGGTACACTGAAGCTTTCTTT. Protein product: CASSTSGTGYTEAFF. The J gene is TRBJ1-1, the V gene TRBV19, with 9 nucleotides matching TRBD1. The CDR3 runs to 15 residues. Germline V gives CDR1 LNHDA, CDR2 SQIVND (reference sequence). The trim removed 4 bases at V and 3 bases at J, leaving 6 bases unmatched.

The gene calls are TRBV6-5 and TRBJ2-7; D might be TRBD2 (6 bases). The germline V and J ends were trimmed by 0 bases and 3 bases, with 12 bases remaining between them. Germline V gives CDR1 MNHEY, CDR2 SVGAGI. The CDR3 consists of 15 residues. This chain's CDR3 is CASSYSAPGGYEQYF. The CDR3 region has the DNA TGTGCCAGCAGTTACTCGGCCCCCGGGGGCTACGAGCAGTACTTC.

This rearrangement joins TRBV7-3 to TRBJ2-2; D not resolved. CDR3 length: 12 residues. CDR1 is SGHTA, CDR2 FQGTGA, per germline. V was shortened by 2 bases and J by 5 bases, with 3 bases between the two germline ends. CDR3 bases: TGTGCCAGCAGCTTATCGACCGGGGAGCTGTTTTTT. Encoded protein: CASSLSTGELFF.

This rearrangement joins TRBV2 to TRBJ1-5; the match to TRBD1 covers 8 bases. V lost 6 bases to trimming and J lost 0 bases; unmatched junction nucleotides: 1. Germline-derived CDR1 and CDR2 are SNHLY and FYNNEI. The CDR3 has 14 amino acids. CDR3 in DNA: TGTGCCAGCAGCGACAGGGGTAGCAATCAGCCCCAGCATTTT. Protein: CASSDRGSNQPQHF.